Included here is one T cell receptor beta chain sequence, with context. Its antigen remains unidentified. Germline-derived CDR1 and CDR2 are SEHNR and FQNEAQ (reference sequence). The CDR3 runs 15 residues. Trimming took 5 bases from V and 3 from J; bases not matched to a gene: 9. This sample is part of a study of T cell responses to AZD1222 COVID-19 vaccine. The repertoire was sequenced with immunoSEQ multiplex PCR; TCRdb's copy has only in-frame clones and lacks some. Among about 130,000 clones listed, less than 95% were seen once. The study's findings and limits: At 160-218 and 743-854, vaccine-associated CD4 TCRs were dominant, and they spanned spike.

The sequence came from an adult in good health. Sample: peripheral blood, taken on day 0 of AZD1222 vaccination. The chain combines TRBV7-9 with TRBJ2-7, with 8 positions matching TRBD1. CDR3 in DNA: TGTGCCAGCAGCCCAGGACAGGGAAGAAGCTACGAGCAGTACTTC. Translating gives CASSPGQGRSYEQYF.